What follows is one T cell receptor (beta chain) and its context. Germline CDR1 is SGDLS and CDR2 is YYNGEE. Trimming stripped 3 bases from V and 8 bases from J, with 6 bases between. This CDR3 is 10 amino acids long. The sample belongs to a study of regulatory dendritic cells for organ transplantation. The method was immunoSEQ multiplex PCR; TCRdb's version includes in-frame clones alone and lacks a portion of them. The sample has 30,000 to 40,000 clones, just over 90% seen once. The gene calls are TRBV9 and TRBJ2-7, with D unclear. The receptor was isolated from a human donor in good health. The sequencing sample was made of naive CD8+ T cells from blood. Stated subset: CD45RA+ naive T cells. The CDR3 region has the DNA TGTGCCAGCAGCGGAGATAAGCAGTACTTC. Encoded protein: CASSGDKQYF.